This T cell receptor (beta chain) was captured by sequencing in a study of cytomegalovirus exposure and HLA in healthy donors. Overall study: In terms of ancestry, the Caucasian-associated cluster contained around four fifths of the approximately 400 genotyped donors. Study-wide points: Analysis performed later found 16,951 TCR beta sequences associated with HLA alleles at 0.05 false discovery rate.

Details on this clone: What it binds is unknown.

Trimming removed 5 bases from V and 5 bases from J; junction bases left unmatched: 5. Germline CDR1 SEHNR, CDR2 FQNEAQ (reference sequence). The CDR3 covers 13 residues. 13 Jbeta primers and 60 Vbeta primers were used for the PCR. Profiling relied on immunoSEQ multiplex PCR, and the TCRdb table lists in-frame clones only, not all of them. This repertoire shows under 200,000 clones, 60% to 85% found once; its top ten account for 2% to 2.5%. V is TRBV7-9 and J is TRBJ2-5, with 7 positions matching TRBD2. Specimen: PBMCs. The clonotype was recovered from a man aged 50 or older in good health and CMV-seropositive. CDR3 protein: CASSPSGGETQYF. CDR3 DNA: TGTGCCAGCAGCCCCTCCGGGGGGGAGACCCAGTACTTC. The whole variable domain, filled in from reference TRBV7-9 and TRBJ2-5, reads DTGVSQNPRHKITKRGQNVTFRCDPISEHNRLYWYRQTLGQGPEFLTYFQNEAQLEKSRLLSDRFSAERPKGSFSTLEIQRTEQGDSAMYLCASSPSGGETQYFGPGTRLLVL.